The rows below give T cell receptor beta chains drawn from one sample of a study of blood T cell repertoires in COVID-19. Repertoires were generated with immunoSEQ multiplex PCR, while TCRdb's copy carries only in-frame clones and drops some. Of hundreds of thousands of clones in the sample, around 87% were seen once. Source material: PBMCs or T cells enriched from blood (not recorded which). Receptors were obtained from a woman aged 50 to 65 who had recovered from COVID-19. Each CDR3 is given with its conserved first and last residue. D genes are given only for firm matches. Not all rows give a size; the values are once, few, many and, for expanded clones, a class.

V	size	J	D	CDR3	DNA
TRBV9	-	TRBJ2-1	-	CASSVDLIANEQFF	TGTGCCAGCAGCGTAGACCTGATAGCCAATGAGCAGTTCTTC
TRBV20-1	-	TRBJ2-3	TRBD1	CSASIQGARTDTQYF	TGCAGTGCTAGTATACAGGGGGCTCGCACAGATACGCAGTATTTT
TRBV27	-	TRBJ1-5	-	CASSLQGANQPQHF	TGTGCCAGCAGTTTACAGGGTGCCAATCAGCCCCAGCATTTT
TRBV14	-	TRBJ1-6	-	CASSQDLQLPLHF	TGTGCCAGCAGCCAAGATCTTCAACTACCCCTCCACTTT
TRBV6-1	many	TRBJ2-3	TRBD2	CASSEAPSGSGTDTQYF	TGTGCCAGCAGTGAAGCGCCTAGCGGGAGTGGCACAGATACGCAGTATTTT
TRBV5-6	-	TRBJ1-5	-	CASSQGLGSNQPQHF	TGTGCCAGCAGCCAGGGCCTAGGTAGCAATCAGCCCCAGCATTTT
TRBV20-1	few	TRBJ2-1	-	CSANREYEQFF	TGCAGTGCCAACCGGGAATACGAGCAGTTCTTC
TRBV27	-	TRBJ2-1	TRBD2	CASTTTSGVYNEQFF	TGTGCCAGCACTACGACTAGCGGGGTCTACAATGAGCAGTTCTTC
TRBV7-9	-	TRBJ1-3	TRBD1	CASSQPGTAKSSGNTIYF	TGTGCCAGCAGCCAACCCGGGACAGCAAAAAGCTCTGGAAACACCATATATTTT
TRBV18	-	TRBJ1-4	TRBD1	CASSRGTDEKLFF	TGTGCCAGCTCACGTGGGACAGATGAAAAACTGTTTTTT
TRBV12-2	-	TRBJ2-7	-	CASRSLEGAYYEPLQYF	TGTGCAAGTCGCTCCCTGGAGGGGGCGTACTACGAGCCGTTGCAGTACTTC
TRBV9	-	TRBJ1-4	-	CASSVQSTNEKLFF	TGTGCCAGCAGCGTCCAGTCAACTAATGAAAAACTGTTTTTT
TRBV7-2	-	TRBJ2-1	-	CASSIMQAADAFF	TGTGCCAGCAGCATAATGCAAGCGGCAGATGCGTTCTTC
TRBV5-1	-	TRBJ1-1	-	CASSSTTGSTEAFF	TGCGCCAGCAGCTCCACAACAGGGTCCACTGAAGCTTTCTTT
TRBV3-1/TRBV3-2	-	TRBJ2-1	-	CASSQLAPSSYNEQFF	TGTGCCAGCAGCCAATTAGCTCCGAGCTCCTACAATGAGCAGTTCTTC
TRBV6-6	-	TRBJ1-4	-	CASRYIARDEKLFF	TGTGCCAGCAGGTACATCGCTCGCGATGAAAAACTGTTTTTT
TRBV3-1/TRBV3-2	-	TRBJ2-7	-	CASSQGGGGSNEQYF	TGTGCCAGCAGCCAAGGAGGGGGGGGTAGCAACGAGCAGTACTTC
TRBV19	-	TRBJ1-6	-	CASRGSGESSYNSPLHF	TGTGCCAGTAGGGGGAGCGGGGAGAGCTCCTATAATTCACCCCTCCACTTT
TRBV15	-	TRBJ2-3	TRBD2	CATSRDKVGQREWDTQYF	TGTGCCACCAGCAGAGATAAGGTTGGCCAGCGGGAGTGGGATACGCAGTATTTT
TRBV19	-	TRBJ1-5	-	CASSTSGGLRNQPQHF	TGTGCCAGTAGTACTTCGGGGGGTTTACGCAATCAGCCCCAGCATTTT
TRBV5-1	once	TRBJ1-5	-	CASSLQGLNNQPQHF	TGCGCCAGCAGCTTGCAGGGATTGAACAATCAGCCCCAGCATTTT
TRBV6-5	-	TRBJ2-4	TRBD1	CASSYGWDRKNIQYF	TGTGCCAGCAGTTATGGCTGGGACAGAAAAAACATTCAGTACTTC
TRBV5-8	once	TRBJ2-3	-	CASSPGSLRTDTQYF	TGTGCCAGCAGCCCAGGATCACTGCGCACAGATACGCAGTATTTT
TRBV7-9	-	TRBJ2-7	-	CASSPPRDVGYEQYF	TGTGCCAGCAGCCCACCGAGGGATGTCGGCTACGAGCAGTACTTC
TRBV19	-	TRBJ2-7	TRBD2	CASSLAGGYEQYF	TGTGCCAGTAGTCTAGCGGGAGGGTACGAGCAGTACTTC
TRBV28	once	TRBJ1-1	TRBD1	CASSLKTGRNTEAFF	TGTGCCAGCAGTTTAAAGACAGGGAGGAACACTGAAGCTTTCTTT
TRBV6-2/TRBV6-3	-	TRBJ2-2	TRBD2	CASSSDRTSGKMNTGELFF	TGTGCCAGCAGTTCGGACAGGACTAGCGGGAAGATGAACACCGGGGAGCTGTTTTTT
TRBV19	-	TRBJ1-5	TRBD1	CASSPQGDSQPQHF	TGTGCCAGTAGTCCCCAAGGGGACAGCCAGCCCCAGCATTTT